This T cell receptor beta chain came from a study of read filtering for tumor transcriptome and immune sequencing. In the study overall: R-ISS stage counts were under ten for I, about 15 for II, 7 for III. RNA-seq yielded only about 85 to 1273 TCR reads, IR-seq about 4 to 10.27 million. The study, taken as a whole, reports: Correlation between methods rose after single-read clonotypes were removed. Single-read clonotypes: roughly four fifths of IR-seq clonotypes (roughly 4% of reads), 60% to 75% of RNA-seq clonotypes (around 45% of reads).

CDR3 length equals 16 residues. The V gene end was trimmed by 5 bases and the J gene end by 4 bases; junction bases not matched to a gene: 12. CDR1 and CDR2 from the germline V gene are WSHSY and SAAADI. The library was built from around 380 ng RNA with molecular barcoded adaptors for alpha/delta and beta/gamma chains. TCRdb used MiXCR to reprocess the reads, holding one entry per CDR3 protein. This table holds approximately 14,000 distinct CDR3 sequences, around 21% found once. Regarding this clonotype: No antigen is known for it.

Sample: a population of CD138-negative cells sorted from bone marrow. The V call is TRBV10-2, the J call TRBJ2-5; 8 nucleotides match TRBD2. This sequence originates from a donor over 35 with multiple myeloma. CDR3 sequence (DNA): TGCGCCAGCAGTTGGGAAGCGGGGGCCGAGGGAGAGACCCAGTACTTC. Its translation is CASSWEAGAEGETQYF.